The rows below give T cell receptor beta chains drawn from one sample of a study of CD8+ T cells in alopecia areata. Some clones are missing from TCRdb's copy, which holds only in-frame ones; the method was immunoSEQ multiplex PCR. Of 150,000 to 200,000 clones in the sample, approximately 49% were seen once. This sample comprised CD8+ T cells sorted from blood, obtained at roughly week 53, from a patient treated with tofacitinib. The receptors were sampled from a human donor with alopecia areata. Both conserved end residues are part of each CDR3. D genes are given only for firm matches. A row's size may be missing; if present it is once, few, many or a size class.

V gene	J gene	clone size	D gene	CDR3 protein	CDR3 DNA
TRBV6-5	TRBJ2-7	-	-	CASSYNRGGEQYF	TGTGCCAGCAGTTACAACAGGGGAGGCGAGCAGTACTTC
TRBV9	TRBJ1-6	few	TRBD1	CASSVGDSGSPLHF	TGTGCCAGCAGCGTAGGGGACAGCGGTTCACCCCTCCACTTT
TRBV13	TRBJ1-1	-	TRBD1	CASSLDRGPNTEAFF	TGTGCCAGCAGCTTGGACAGGGGGCCGAACACTGAAGCTTTCTTT
TRBV7-9	TRBJ1-4	-	-	CASGRGEKLFF	TGTGCCAGCGGGAGAGGTGAAAAACTGTTTTTT
TRBV5-6	TRBJ2-2	-	-	CASSLRASAGELFF	TGTGCCAGCAGCTTACGGGCGAGCGCCGGGGAGCTGTTTTTT
TRBV14	TRBJ2-7	-	-	CASSQDPASGEQYF	TGTGCCAGCAGCCAAGATCCGGCCAGCGGCGAGCAGTACTTC
TRBV7-9	TRBJ2-7	-	TRBD1	CASSLGDRDYEQYF	TGTGCCAGCAGCTTAGGGGACAGGGACTACGAGCAGTACTTC
TRBV27	TRBJ1-2	-	TRBD1	CASSLSAGGLWGYTF	TGTGCCAGCAGTTTATCGGCAGGGGGCCTCTGGGGCTACACCTTC
TRBV9	TRBJ1-1	many	-	CASSVLGANTEAFF	TGTGCCAGCAGCGTTCTTGGGGCGAACACTGAAGCTTTCTTT
TRBV4-3	TRBJ2-2	once	-	CASTPSPSQSGELFF	TGCGCCAGCACCCCTTCGCCCAGTCAGAGCGGGGAGCTGTTTTTT
TRBV27	TRBJ2-1	-	-	CASTAFTASYNEQFF	TGTGCCAGCACGGCCTTCACAGCCTCCTACAATGAGCAGTTCTTC
TRBV6-1	TRBJ2-7	-	TRBD2	CASSGPLAGFSYEQYF	TGTGCCAGCAGTGGGCCACTAGCGGGGTTCTCCTACGAGCAGTACTTC
TRBV14	TRBJ2-7	-	-	CASSLTGWNYEQYF	TGTGCCAGCAGTCTTACCGGGTGGAACTACGAGCAGTACTTC
TRBV9	TRBJ1-1	-	-	CASSTTNTEAFF	TGTGCCAGCAGCACCACGAACACTGAAGCTTTCTTT
TRBV30	TRBJ1-2	-	-	CAWSVHYPRGRNGYTF	TGTGCCTGGAGTGTACATTACCCTCGGGGCAGGAATGGCTACACCTTC
TRBV2	TRBJ2-7	-	TRBD1	CASSARQGSYEQYF	TGTGCCAGCAGTGCCCGACAGGGCTCCTACGAGCAGTACTTC
TRBV5-1	TRBJ2-7	-	-	CASSLAASYEQYF	TGCGCCAGCAGCTTGGCGGCCAGCTACGAGCAGTACTTC
TRBV30	TRBJ2-7	few	-	CAWSNGTEQYF	TGTGCCTGGAGTAACGGAACAGAGCAGTACTTC
TRBV13	TRBJ1-3	-	-	CASSRPHHHDSGNTIYF	TGTGCCAGCAGCCGCCCCCATCATCATGACTCTGGAAACACCATATATTTT
TRBV4-2	TRBJ2-2	-	-	CASSQDPGVAGELFF	TGTGCCAGCAGCCAAGATCCGGGGGTGGCCGGGGAGCTGTTTTTT
TRBV5-6	TRBJ2-7	-	-	CASSTQGFSYEQYF	TGTGCCAGCAGCACACAGGGTTTCTCCTACGAGCAGTACTTC
TRBV10-3	TRBJ2-7	-	TRBD2	CAISASSGGTYEQYF	TGTGCCATCAGTGCGTCCAGCGGGGGGACCTACGAGCAGTACTTC
TRBV2	TRBJ1-3	few	TRBD1	CASSGQGGGNTIYF	TGTGCCAGCAGTGGACAGGGCGGAGGAAACACCATATATTTT
TRBV27	TRBJ1-2	-	TRBD1	CASSLRDRDYGYTF	TGTGCCAGCAGTTTACGAGACAGGGACTATGGCTACACCTTC
TRBV29-1	TRBJ2-3	-	-	CSVFPGLNTDTQYF	TGCAGCGTTTTCCCGGGACTCAACACAGATACGCAGTATTTT
TRBV11-2	TRBJ2-3	many	TRBD2	CASSSSGAAGTDTQYF	TGTGCCAGCAGCTCTAGCGGGGCGGCGGGTACAGATACGCAGTATTTT
TRBV7-2	TRBJ2-5	few	-	CASSSKPTQETQYF	TGTGCCAGCAGCTCTAAACCCACCCAAGAGACCCAGTACTTC
TRBV6-5	TRBJ2-1	-	-	CASSSRYNEQFF	TGTGCCAGCAGTTCACGATACAATGAGCAGTTCTTC
TRBV29-1	TRBJ1-2	few	-	CSVDAGINGYTF	TGCAGCGTTGACGCGGGGATCAATGGCTACACCTTC
TRBV19	TRBJ1-1	-	-	CASSYGVRMNTEAFF	TGTGCCAGTAGTTACGGGGTTCGGATGAACACTGAAGCTTTCTTT
TRBV4-1	TRBJ1-2	-	TRBD1	CASSQLTGAQGYTF	TGCGCCAGCAGCCAACTTACAGGGGCACAGGGCTACACCTTC
TRBV19	TRBJ1-1	few	-	CASLDGWAEAFF	TGTGCCAGTTTGGACGGCTGGGCTGAAGCTTTCTTT
TRBV27	TRBJ1-1	-	-	CASSFGAVNTEAFF	TGTGCCAGCAGTTTTGGGGCGGTGAACACTGAAGCTTTCTTT
TRBV5-6	TRBJ2-7	-	-	CASSPLTGASYEQYF	TGTGCCAGCAGCCCATTGACAGGAGCCAGCTACGAGCAGTACTTC
TRBV9	TRBJ2-7	-	TRBD2	CASSAQLPGLAGEQYF	TGTGCCAGCAGCGCTCAACTCCCGGGACTAGCGGGCGAGCAGTACTTC
TRBV5-1	TRBJ2-5	few	TRBD2	CASSLAGAGASQETQYF	TGCGCCAGCAGCTTGGCTGGAGCGGGGGCCTCCCAAGAGACCCAGTACTTC
TRBV30	TRBJ2-6	-	-	CAWSTGSGLSGANVLTF	TGTGCCTGGTCCACAGGGAGCGGGCTCTCTGGGGCCAACGTCCTGACTTTC
TRBV13	TRBJ1-3	-	TRBD1	CASSFADREYSGNTIYF	TGTGCCAGCAGCTTCGCGGACAGGGAGTACTCTGGAAACACCATATATTTT
TRBV5-1	TRBJ1-2	few	-	CASSLAGAGYGYTF	TGCGCCAGCAGCTTGGCCGGGGCCGGCTATGGCTACACCTTC
TRBV5-1	TRBJ2-7	few	-	CASKDHGGPYEQYF	TGCGCCAGCAAAGACCACGGAGGTCCCTACGAGCAGTACTTC
TRBV18	TRBJ2-7	-	TRBD1	CASSRDRDEQYF	TGTGCCAGCTCACGAGACAGGGACGAGCAGTACTTC